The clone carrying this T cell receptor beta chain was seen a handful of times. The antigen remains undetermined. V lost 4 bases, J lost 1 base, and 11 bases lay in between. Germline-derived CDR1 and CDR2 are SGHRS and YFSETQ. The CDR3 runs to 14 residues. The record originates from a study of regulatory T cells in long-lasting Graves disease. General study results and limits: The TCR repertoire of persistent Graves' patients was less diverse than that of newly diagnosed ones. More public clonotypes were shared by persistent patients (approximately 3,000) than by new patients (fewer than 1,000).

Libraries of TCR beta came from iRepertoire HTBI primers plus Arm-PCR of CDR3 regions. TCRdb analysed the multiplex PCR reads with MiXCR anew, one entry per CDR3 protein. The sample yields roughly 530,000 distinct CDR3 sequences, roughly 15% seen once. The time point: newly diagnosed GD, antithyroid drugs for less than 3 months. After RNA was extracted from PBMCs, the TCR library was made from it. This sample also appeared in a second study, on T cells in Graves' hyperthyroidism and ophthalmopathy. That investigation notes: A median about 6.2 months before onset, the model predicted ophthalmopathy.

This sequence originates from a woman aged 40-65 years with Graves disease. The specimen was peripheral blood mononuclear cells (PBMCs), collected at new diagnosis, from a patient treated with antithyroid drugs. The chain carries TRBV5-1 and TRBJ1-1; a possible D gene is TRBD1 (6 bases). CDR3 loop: CASSRSGQNTEAFF. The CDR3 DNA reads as TGCGCCAGCAGCAGGTCGGGACAGAACACTGAAGCTTTCTTT.